The 15 T cell receptor beta chains listed next were all sequenced from one sample in a study of response to subunit inactivated influenza vaccine. TCRdb redid the calling of the RT-PCR reads with MiXCR, one entry per CDR3 protein. The sample contains roughly 500,000 distinct CDR3 sequences, approximately 24% of which appear only once. A further study also used this sample, focusing on T cells expressing NK-cell markers. From that paper: Production of TCR beta cDNA relied on 5'RACE template switching with UMIs.

The source was CD4+ T cells sorted from PBMCs, collected 12 days after vaccination. These receptors were collected from a man aged 50 to 60 who received an inactivated influenza vaccine.

This clonotype has a handful of counts. The chain joins TRBV21-1 to TRBJ2-3; the table's D call TRBD2 went unverified against the DNA. TRBV21-1 is given as a pseudogene. This CDR3 comprises 15 residues. The CDR3: CASSKGAGGTDTQYF. CDR3 nucleotide sequence: TGTGCCAGCAGCAAAGGAGCCGGAGGCACAGATACGCAGTATTTT.

The chain links TRBV7-9 to TRBJ1-1, with 9 bases fitting TRBD1. CDR1 is SEHNR and CDR2 is FQNEAQ in the germline V gene (reference sequence). The V segment lost 4 bases and the J segment 8 bases; nucleotides outside the gene matches: 8. This CDR3 is 14 amino acids long. The CDR3 bases are TGTGCCAGCAGCTCATATACAGGGGGCAACGAAGCTTTCTTT. The encoded protein is CASSSYTGGNEAFF.

The chain couples TRBV7-2 to TRBJ2-5; possible D gene TRBD1, 6 bases. The CDR3 runs to 15 residues. The germline V gene encodes CDR1 SGHTA and CDR2 FQGNSA. Trimming shortened V by 1 base and J by 9 bases, and 18 bases separated the two germline ends. The CDR3 nucleotides are TGTGCCAGCAGCTTAGGGACAGTGGGGCCTATGTCCCAGTACTTC. Translating gives CASSLGTVGPMSQYF.

The sample holds many counts of this clonotype. The genes are TRBV6-1 and TRBJ2-7, with a weak D call TRBD1 (6 bases). This CDR3 spans 14 amino acids. Germline V gene sequence: CDR1 MNHNS, CDR2 SASEGT. Between the trimmed V and J ends, which lost 3 bases and 2 bases, there was a span of 11 bases. The CDR3 nucleotides read TGTGCCAGCAGTGACGACAGGACCCCCTACGAGCAGTACTTC. Translation gives CASSDDRTPYEQYF.

This clonotype was picked up a small number of times. The rearrangement uses TRBV29-1 and TRBJ1-1; unclear D gene. The CDR3 length is 13 residues. Between the trimmed V and J ends, which lost 1 base and 0 bases, there was a span of 6 bases. CDR1 and CDR2 from the germline V gene are SQVTM and ANQGSEA. CDR3 nucleotide sequence: TGCAGCGTTGAAGTCAGCCTGAACACTGAAGCTTTCTTT. Residues: CSVEVSLNTEAFF.

The rearrangement joins TRBV28 to TRBJ1-6; D not certain. Germline values: CDR1 MDHEN, CDR2 SYDVKM. V dropped 0 bases and J dropped 4 bases, with 4 bases sitting between them. The CDR3 totals 14 residues. CDR3 nucleotide sequence: TGTGCCAGCAGTTTATGGCAATATAATTCACCCCTCCACTTT. Protein: CASSLWQYNSPLHF.

CDR3 in DNA: TGTGCCAGCACGCCGGACTCCGCTGATCAGGGGACCCTCCACTTT. This sequence encodes CASTPDSADQGTLHF. This sequence joins TRBV28 and TRBJ1-6; tentative D call: TRBD1 (6 bases). The CDR3 is 15 amino acids. V lost 7 bases to trimming and J lost 14 bases, with 24 bases between them. Germline lookup yields CDR1 MDHEN and CDR2 SYDVKM.

This clonotype was observed a single time. The chain links TRBV19 to TRBJ1-1; unclear D gene. Germline CDR1 and CDR2: LNHDA and SQIVND (reference sequence). V lost 3 bases, J lost 4 bases, and 9 bases lay in between. The CDR3 spans 13 residues. The CDR3 DNA is TGTGCCAGTAGTATTGGTTGGGGCACTGAAGCTTTCTTT. Amino acid sequence: CASSIGWGTEAFF. Complete variable domain (other parts from reference TRBV19 and TRBJ1-1): DGGITQSPKYLFRKEGQNVTLSCEQNLNHDAMYWYRQDPGQGLRLIYYSQIVNDFQKGDIAEGYSVSREKKESFPLTVTSAQKNPTAFYLCASSIGWGTEAFFGQGTRLTVV.

The CDR3 DNA reads TGCAGTGCTAGGGAACCGGGAGGCTATGGCTACACCTTC. Amino acids: CSAREPGGYGYTF. J is TRBJ1-2 and V is TRBV20-1, with D unclear. CDR1 is DFQATT and CDR2 is SNEGSKA in the germline V gene (reference sequence). Trimming shortened V by 3 bases and J by 4 bases, and 12 bases separated the two germline ends. The CDR3 is 13 amino acids.

This clonotype was recorded a few times. J is TRBJ1-1 and V is TRBV10-3, with D unclear. Per germline, CDR1 ENHRY and CDR2 SYGVKD. The V and J ends lost 0 bases and 5 bases respectively, with 1 base between them. There are 11 residues in the CDR3. CDR3 sequence reads: CAISESTEAFF. The CDR3 nucleotides are TGTGCCATCAGTGAGTCGACTGAAGCTTTCTTT.

The V call is TRBV6-1, the J call TRBJ2-7, with a possible D match to TRBD2 (6 bases). The CDR3 runs 15 residues. The germline gives CDR1 MNHNS, CDR2 SASEGT. Trimming left V 3 bases short and J 1 base short, with 13 bases between. CDR3 loop: CASSEAGRTSYEQYF. The DNA for the CDR3 is TGTGCCAGCAGTGAGGCGGGACGCACTTCCTACGAGCAGTACTTC.

The table lists this clonotype with a few counts. The V gene is TRBV20-1, the J gene TRBJ1-6, with a weak D call TRBD1 (5 bases). CDR3 length: 14 amino acids. CDR1 and CDR2 from the germline V gene are DFQATT and SNEGSKA (reference sequence). V was shortened by 1 base and J by 4 bases, with 8 bases between the two germline ends. DNA for the CDR3: TGCAGTGCTAGAGGGGGGGTTTATAATTCACCCCTCCACTTT. Its protein is CSARGGVYNSPLHF.

CDR3 amino acids: CAISELSTRLVYEQYF. The CDR3 DNA reads TGTGCCATCAGTGAGTTATCGACTAGATTGGTCTACGAGCAGTACTTC. The chain links TRBV10-3 to TRBJ2-7; tentatively, D is TRBD2 (6 bases). V was cut by 1 base and J by 3 bases, with 16 bases left in between. The CDR3 consists of 16 residues. The germline gives CDR1 ENHRY, CDR2 SYGVKD.

The chain joins TRBV6-2 or TRBV6-3 to TRBJ2-2, with TRBD1 identical over 9 bases. V lost 7 bases, J lost 10 bases, and 16 bases stayed unmatched. CDR3 length: 16 residues. Germline V lookup: CDR1 MNHEY, CDR2 SVGEGT. In nucleotides, the CDR3 is TGTGCCAGCACCCCCTTTCAGGACAGGGGACGTTCGGAGCTGTTTTTT. Its protein is CASTPFQDRGRSELFF.

The chain combines TRBV4-3 with TRBJ1-3; D is ambiguous. CDR1 LGHNA and CDR2 YSLEER come from the germline V gene. The V end lost 4 bases, the J end lost 0 bases, and 13 bases lay between the germline ends. The CDR3 consists of 16 residues. The CDR3 coding sequence is TGCGCCAGCAGCCGCGAACAGCTCTACTCTGGAAACACCATATATTTT. It specifies CASSREQLYSGNTIYF.